This T cell receptor (beta chain) stems from a study of T cell responses to AZD1222 COVID-19 vaccine. Points from the study as a whole: Among AZD1222 vaccinees, only five to seven were seropositive at baseline. Clonal diversity may have been underestimated, and the donors were mostly white British, with more females than males.

Libraries were prepared by immunoSEQ multiplex PCR; TCRdb keeps only in-frame clonotypes and omits some of them. The table shows approximately 100,000 clones, with 90% occurring only once. CDR1 and CDR2 (germline): MDHEN, SYDVKM. The CDR3 is made up of 13 amino acids. V was pared by 6 bases and J by 2 bases, with 7 bases between. As for this clone: Its antigen remains unknown.

This clonotype originated in an adult in good health. The V gene is TRBV28, the J gene TRBJ2-2, with D uncertain. The sequencing used peripheral blood, collected on day 0 of AZD1222 vaccination. CDR3 in amino acids: CASSLINTGELFF. For the CDR3, the DNA is TGTGCCAGCAGCTTGATAAACACCGGGGAGCTGTTTTTT.